A single sample is the source of the 20 T cell receptor beta chains below, sequenced in a study of blood T cell repertoires in COVID-19. Produced via immunoSEQ multiplex PCR; TCRdb's table is partial and in-frame only. The sample includes fewer than 350,000 clones, about 89% seen only once; the top ten take less than 9.5%. Material: peripheral blood. Every receptor here comes from a woman between 45 and 60 years old who had recovered from COVID-19.

The chain is built from TRBV27 and TRBJ1-1; D perhaps matches TRBD1 (6 bases). Germline V gene sequence: CDR1 MNHEY, CDR2 SMNVEV (reference sequence). Deletions cut 4 bases from V and 1 base from J, with 10 bases between. This CDR3 is 14 amino acids long. CDR3 sequence reads: CASSSGTSNTEAFF. CDR3 bases: TGTGCCAGCAGTTCAGGGACATCGAACACTGAAGCTTTCTTT.

The chain has TRBV5-4 and TRBJ1-4; 7 nucleotides match TRBD1. This CDR3 region has 15 residues. Germline lookup yields CDR1 SGHNT and CDR2 YYREEE (reference sequence). With V trimmed by 3 bases and J by 7 bases, 9 bases remained unmatched. As DNA, the CDR3 is TGTGCCAGCAGCTCAATGGGACAGAAGCGTGAAAAACTGTTTTTT. Amino acid sequence: CASSSMGQKREKLFF.

This rearrangement joins TRBV7-8 to TRBJ2-7; TRBD1 matches 8 bases. The CDR3 has 19 residues. Germline CDR1 SGHVS, CDR2 FQNEAQ. V lost 1 base to trimming and J lost 5 bases; unmatched junction nucleotides: 19. CDR3 amino acids: CASSLGPSLGQGAFHEQYF. The CDR3 coding sequence is TGTGCCAGCAGCTTAGGCCCCTCCCTCGGACAGGGCGCTTTCCACGAGCAGTACTTC.

This chain uses TRBV7-8 with TRBJ2-5, with a tentative D call TRBD2 (5 bases). Germline CDR1 reads SGHVS; CDR2 reads FQNEAQ. The CDR3 loop spans 14 amino acids. The V end lost 1 base, the J end lost 2 bases, and 8 bases lay between the germline ends. CDR3 sequence (DNA): TGTGCCAGCAGCTTAGTCCGGAGGCAAGAGACCCAGTACTTC. This encodes CASSLVRRQETQYF.

V is TRBV7-2 and J is TRBJ1-2; D may be TRBD1 (6 bases). Germline CDR1 SGHTA, CDR2 FQGNSA. The CDR3 covers 14 residues. Deletions cut 3 bases from V and 4 bases from J, with 12 bases between. The CDR3 DNA reads TGTGCCAGCAGCTTCCCGGGACAAACCTATGGCTACACCTTC. It encodes CASSFPGQTYGYTF. Full variable domain (remainder filled in from reference TRBV7-2 and TRBJ1-2): GAGVSQSPSNKVTEKGKDVELRCDPISGHTALYWYRQSLGQGLEFLIYFQGNSAPDKSGLPSDRFSAERTGGSVSTLTIQRTQQEDSAVYLCASSFPGQTYGYTFGSGTRLTVV.

The chain carries TRBV10-3 and TRBJ1-2, with D possibly matching TRBD1 (6 bases). This CDR3 region has 14 residues. Germline-derived CDR1 and CDR2 are ENHRY and SYGVKD. V gave up 5 bases and J gave up 0 bases, with 10 bases separating them. DNA for the CDR3: TGTGCCATCAGTAAGGACAGTGCTAACTATGGCTACACCTTC. The encoded protein is CAISKDSANYGYTF.

This chain connects TRBV28 to TRBJ2-3; 11 positions agree with TRBD1. Trimming took 4 bases from V and 5 from J; bases not matched to a gene: 5. This CDR3 comprises 15 residues. CDR1 and CDR2 from the germline V gene are MDHEN and SYDVKM. CDR3 protein: CASSSGTGGRDTQYF. The CDR3 coding sequence is TGTGCCAGCAGTTCCGGGACAGGGGGAAGAGATACGCAGTATTTT.

The chain combines TRBV7-2 with TRBJ2-2; 7 bases align to TRBD2. CDR1 is SGHTA, CDR2 FQGNSA, per germline. The CDR3 sequence is 15 residues long. With V trimmed by 1 base and J by 6 bases, 5 bases remained unmatched. The CDR3 bases are TGTGCCAGCAGCTTAGTCGTGGGGGGGTCCGGGGAGCTGTTTTTT. Residues: CASSLVVGGSGELFF.

J is TRBJ1-1 and V is TRBV13, with TRBD1 matching 12 bases. V shed 6 bases, J shed 0 bases, and the junction held 14 bases outside the gene matches. The CDR3 has 19 amino acids. Germline assignment: CDR1 PRHDT and CDR2 FYEKMQ (reference sequence). The CDR3 sequence: CASRRTSGTGGPMNTEAFF. In DNA form, the CDR3 reads TGTGCCAGCAGACGTACGTCCGGGACAGGGGGCCCCATGAACACTGAAGCTTTCTTT.

The V and J genes are TRBV7-2 and TRBJ2-7, with a weak D call TRBD2 (6 bases). V was clipped by 5 bases and J by 3 bases, with 14 bases between them. The CDR3 consists of 14 residues. CDR1 is SGHTA, CDR2 FQGNSA, per germline. CDR3 region: CASSRNSGGYEQYF. CDR3 sequence (DNA): TGTGCCAGCAGCCGGAACTCCGGGGGCTACGAGCAGTACTTC.

The chain uses TRBV2 and TRBJ2-7, with D possibly being TRBD1 (6 bases). Germline CDR1 and CDR2: SNHLY and FYNNEI. Trimming shortened V by 4 bases and J by 5 bases, and 12 bases separated the two germline ends. The CDR3 loop spans 13 amino acids. The CDR3 protein is CASSGTVPHEQYF. The DNA for the CDR3 is TGTGCCAGCAGTGGGACAGTCCCCCACGAGCAGTACTTC. The whole variable domain, filled in from reference TRBV2 and TRBJ2-7, reads EPEVTQTPSHQVTQMGQEVILRCVPISNHLYFYWYRQILGQKVEFLVSFYNNEISEKSEIFDDQFSVERPDGSNFTLKIRSTKLEDSAMYFCASSGTVPHEQYFGPGTRLTVT.

This chain connects TRBV11-2 to TRBJ2-1; tentative D call: TRBD1 (7 bases). The germline V gene has CDR1 SGHAT and CDR2 FQNNGV. This CDR3 has 12 amino acids. Trimming cost V 10 bases and J 10 bases, with 17 bases left between them. CDR3 DNA: TGTGCCACGAGGAGGGGGCCTACAGAGCAGTTCTTC. The encoded protein is CATRRGPTEQFF.

On this clone: This same CDR3 is encoded by further DNA sequences in the sample. This chain joins TRBV19 and TRBJ1-2, with a possible D match to TRBD1 (5 bases). There are 13 residues in the CDR3. Germline loops: CDR1 LNHDA, CDR2 SQIVND (reference sequence). V was shortened by 3 bases and J by 5 bases, with 10 bases between the two germline ends. This CDR3 is CASSIDREYGYTF. The CDR3 DNA sequence: TGTGCCAGTAGTATCGACAGAGAGTATGGCTACACCTTC.

V usage is TRBV19 and J usage is TRBJ2-1; D is uncertain. This CDR3 contains 17 residues. The V gene's germline CDR1 is LNHDA and CDR2 SQIVND (reference sequence). V lost 1 base to trimming and J lost 7 bases, with 20 bases between them. The CDR3 sequence: CASSIVRGTLSPNEQFF. The CDR3 bases are TGTGCCAGTAGTATAGTACGAGGCACGCTTTCCCCTAATGAGCAGTTCTTC.

V is TRBV28 and J is TRBJ2-5; D perhaps matches TRBD1 (6 bases). Trimming pared 5 bases from V and 0 bases from J, leaving 13 bases between. CDR3 length equals 15 residues. Germline values: CDR1 MDHEN, CDR2 SYDVKM. The CDR3 loop is CASSTTQGYQETQYF. CDR3 coding DNA: TGTGCCAGCAGTACGACCCAGGGGTACCAAGAGACCCAGTACTTC.

The J gene is TRBJ1-2, the V gene TRBV28; D unresolved. V was pared by 7 bases and J by 3 bases, with 12 bases between. Looked up from germline, CDR1 is MDHEN and CDR2 is SYDVKM. The CDR3 covers 13 residues. CDR3 loop: CASNRPDYYGYTF. The CDR3, as DNA: TGTGCCAGCAACCGACCGGACTACTATGGCTACACCTTC.

This rearrangement joins TRBV28 to TRBJ1-5; D possibly corresponds to TRBD1 (5 bases). This CDR3 region has 14 residues. Trimming pared 6 bases from V and 6 bases from J, leaving 15 bases between. CDR1 MDHEN and CDR2 SYDVKM come from the germline V gene. CDR3 loop: CASSVRGNGQPQHF. The DNA of the CDR3 is TGTGCCAGCAGCGTACGGGGGAACGGTCAGCCCCAGCATTTT.

The J gene is TRBJ1-6, the V gene TRBV7-2; 7 bases line up with TRBD1. The CDR3 is made up of 15 amino acids. V was clipped by 1 base and J by 5 bases; unmatched bases: 2. Germline V gives CDR1 SGHTA, CDR2 FQGNSA. CDR3 DNA sequence: TGTGCCAGCAGCTTAGAGGGACAGAATAATTCACCCCTCCACTTT. It yields the protein CASSLEGQNNSPLHF.

This clone was picked up one time. The chain is built from TRBV4-3 and TRBJ2-5, with 7 bases matching TRBD2. This CDR3 contains 16 residues. Germline V gene data show CDR1 as LGHNA and CDR2 as YSLEER. J gave up 1 base and V 5 bases, and 10 bases lay outside the gene matches. CDR3 sequence reads: CASSSHRDYIQETQYF. CDR3 coding DNA: TGCGCCAGCAGCTCCCACCGGGACTACATCCAAGAGACCCAGTACTTC.

This clone was seen only a few times. This rearrangement joins TRBV5-4 to TRBJ2-3; 9 nucleotides align to TRBD2. With V trimmed by 4 bases and J by 2 bases, 5 bases remained unmatched. Germline CDR1 reads SGHNT; CDR2 reads YYREEE (reference sequence). The CDR3 is 15 residues long. The CDR3 here is CASSQTSGDTDTQYF. The CDR3, as DNA: TGTGCCAGCAGCCAGACTAGCGGAGACACAGATACGCAGTATTTT.